A selection of T cell receptor beta chains follows, all from one sample in a study of CD8+ T cells in alopecia areata. The method was immunoSEQ multiplex PCR; TCRdb's version includes in-frame clones alone and lacks a portion of them. The table shows about 170,000 clones, with 58% occurring only once. Specimen: CD4+ T cells sorted from blood, collected at approximately week 55, from a patient treated with tofacitinib. These receptors came from a human donor with alopecia areata. Each CDR3 is given without its conserved first and last residue. Size tells how often a clone was seen (once, few, many) or the class of an expanded clone, and some rows leave it out.

TRBJ2-7,once,TRBV9,ASSVAWDGGYEQY
TRBJ2-5,NA,TRBV12-5,ASGPLDRSQETQY
TRBJ2-7,NA,TRBV6-1,ASSDPNSYEQY
TRBJ2-2,NA,TRBV5-1,ASTPGKNTGELF
TRBJ2-3,NA,TRBV19,ASKGGTDTQY
TRBJ1-1,NA,TRBV7-9,ASSLTWGANTEAF
TRBJ2-6,NA,TRBV5-1,ASSLDGAGAGANVLT
TRBJ2-5,few,TRBV2,ASSAERGGGETQY
TRBJ2-5,NA,TRBV4-2,ASSQDDRPGRLETQY
TRBJ2-5,NA,TRBV7-9,ASQGMVETQY
TRBJ2-7,few,TRBV6-5,ASSQTGTGTYEQY
TRBJ2-5,NA,TRBV18,ASSPRPGGNQETQY
TRBJ1-1,once,TRBV5-1,ASNQGDTEAF
TRBJ1-1,once,TRBV5-1,ASRQGVMNTEAF
NA,NA,TRBV20-1,SAGRSYEQY
TRBJ1-5,NA,TRBV2,ASVQGPDQPQH
TRBJ2-6,NA,TRBV5-6,ASSLAGLALGGANVLT
TRBJ2-3,few,TRBV19,ASSLRTSGSTDTQY
TRBJ1-1,NA,TRBV5-6,ASSTPADMNTEAF
TRBJ2-1,NA,TRBV6-5,ASRTGGTVYNEQF
TRBJ2-2,NA,TRBV5-6,ASSFTGELF
TRBJ2-7,NA,TRBV10-2,ASSESLGLAPYEQY
TRBJ2-7,NA,TRBV7-2,ASSSEREQY
TRBJ2-5,many,TRBV28,ASSKSDRDLQY
TRBJ1-3,NA,TRBV4-2,ASSQAGLRNTIY
TRBJ2-7,NA,TRBV29-1,SVEDGAYEQY
TRBJ2-7,NA,TRBV7-2,ASSLGRGYEQY
TRBJ1-2,NA,TRBV5-5,ASSLGPMEVKPGYT
TRBJ1-6,once,TRBV30,AWATPNSPLH
TRBJ2-6,NA,TRBV7-9,ASRQAGVSGANVLT
TRBJ2-5,few,TRBV11-2,ASSLLLAGKTQY
TRBJ2-3,NA,TRBV7-3,ASSLGSSTDTQY
TRBJ2-5,NA,TRBV15,ATSRPGRRRAQETQY
TRBJ2-3,NA,TRBV5-6,ASSNQGGQNTQY
TRBJ2-7,NA,TRBV25-1,ASSEIGQTSYEQY
TRBJ1-1,NA,TRBV30,ATGLGTEAF
TRBJ1-5,NA,TRBV29-1,SVGQNSNQPQH
TRBJ1-6,NA,TRBV19,ASSPTGAYSPLH
TRBJ1-3,NA,TRBV10-3,AISDTGVSGNTIY